This section outlines one TCR beta chain sequence together with its context. The source of the sample is a study of identical twins. Germline CDR1 and CDR2: LGHNA and YSLEER. The CDR3 is made up of 16 amino acids. The ends were cut back, 3 bases at V and 1 base at J, with 12 bases in the middle. TCRdb reprocessed the 5' RACE reads via MiXCR and lists one record per CDR3 protein. The sample holds roughly 220,000 distinct CDR3 sequences, 6% to 7% seen once. These data also featured in a second study, about T cells expressing NK-cell markers.

The chain has TRBV4-3 and TRBJ2-2, with D uncertain. Material for sequencing was CD8+ T cells sorted from blood. This TCR came from a woman between 18 and 29 years old in good health. The CDR3 protein is CASSHARQRNTGELFF. CDR3 in DNA: TGCGCCAGCAGCCATGCCCGTCAGCGGAACACCGGGGAGCTGTTTTTT.